This T cell receptor beta chain derives from a study of cytomegalovirus exposure and HLA in healthy donors. PCR amplification relied on 60 Vbeta primers (plus 13 Jbeta primers). Data came from immunoSEQ multiplex PCR; TCRdb stores just in-frame clones and leaves some out. In the table there are roughly 100,000 clones, 76% of which are singletons. As to this clone: The antigen remains unidentified.

General study points: Among TCR beta chains, those listed as cytomegalovirus-associated numbered roughly 150. Upon later analysis, TCR association rates were observed to vary by HLA locus, being highest for DRB1 and lowest for HLA-C. Reports state that TCR beta sequences accurately predicted most subjects' HLA-A and HLA-B alleles. It was shown in a later analysis that HLA-associated TCR beta chains were more clonally expanded than other, equally common chains.

Trimming removed 4 bases at V and 7 bases at J, with 26 bases between. This CDR3 is 17 amino acids long. The sample taken for sequencing was PBMCs. The rearrangement joins TRBV23-1 to TRBJ2-7; D is uncertain. TRBV23-1 is assigned to the ORF class and has an uncertain function. The sequence was obtained from a woman younger than 30 in good health and CMV-seropositive. The CDR3, as DNA: TGCGCCAGCAGTCTCCGTGATTCGGCAGGTTGGGTCTGGGAGCAGTACTTC. It is translated as CASSLRDSAGWVWEQYF.